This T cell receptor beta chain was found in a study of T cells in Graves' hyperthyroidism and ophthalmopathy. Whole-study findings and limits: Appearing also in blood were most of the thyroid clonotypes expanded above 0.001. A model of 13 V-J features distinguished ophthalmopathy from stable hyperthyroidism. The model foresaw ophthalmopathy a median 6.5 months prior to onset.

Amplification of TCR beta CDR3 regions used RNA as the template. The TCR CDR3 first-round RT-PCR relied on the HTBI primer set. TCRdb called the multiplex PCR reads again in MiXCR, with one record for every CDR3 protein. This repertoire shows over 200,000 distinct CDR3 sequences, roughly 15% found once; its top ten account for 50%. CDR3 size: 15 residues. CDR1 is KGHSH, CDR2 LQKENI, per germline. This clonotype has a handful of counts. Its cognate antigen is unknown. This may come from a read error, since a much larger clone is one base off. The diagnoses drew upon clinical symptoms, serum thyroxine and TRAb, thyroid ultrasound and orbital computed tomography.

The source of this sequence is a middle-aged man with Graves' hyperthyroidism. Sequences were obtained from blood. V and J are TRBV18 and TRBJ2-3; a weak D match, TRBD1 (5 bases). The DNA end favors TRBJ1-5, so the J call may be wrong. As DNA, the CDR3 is TGTGCCAGCTCACCTAGCGGGGGAAGCACAGATACGCAGCATTTT. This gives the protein CASSPSGGSTDTQHF.